These T cell receptor beta chains were read from a single sample in a study of blood T cell repertoires in COVID-19. Generated by immunoSEQ multiplex PCR, the TCRdb table keeps only in-frame clones and is missing some. The sample lists 160,000 or so clones, about four fifths seen once, with approximately 15% in the top ten. The specimen sequenced was peripheral blood. Source of these receptors: an elderly woman with acute or convalescent COVID-19. The CDR3 runs from the conserved cysteine through the conserved F or W. A D gene is named only where the DNA matches it firmly. Size tells how often a clone was seen (once, few, many) or the class of an expanded clone, and some rows leave it out.

cdr3_length,j_call,clone_size,d_call,v_call,cdr3_aa,cdr3_nt
14,TRBJ1-5,.,.,TRBV19,CASRPQISNQPQHF,TGTGCCAGTAGGCCGCAGATTAGCAATCAGCCCCAGCATTTT
18,TRBJ2-3,.,.,TRBV12-2,CASRLVLSPDRGTDTQYF,TGTGCAAGTCGCTTAGTCCTTAGCCCTGACAGGGGCACAGATACGCAGTATTTT
15,TRBJ2-7,.,TRBD2,TRBV7-2,CASSSTSGGAYEQYF,TGTGCCAGCAGCTCCACTAGCGGGGGGGCGTACGAGCAGTACTTC
12,TRBJ2-2,.,.,TRBV2,CASSLNTGELFF,TGTGCCAGCAGTCTGAACACCGGGGAGCTGTTTTTT
17,TRBJ1-5,.,.,TRBV6-1,CASSGINRVQGNQPQHF,TGTGCCAGCAGTGGAATAAACAGGGTTCAGGGCAATCAGCCCCAGCATTTT
13,TRBJ1-2,.,TRBD1,TRBV3-1/TRBV3-2,CASSQVRGHGYTF,TGTGCCAGCAGCCAAGTCAGGGGGCATGGCTACACCTTC
14,TRBJ1-2,.,TRBD1,TRBV7-9,CASSGAGTGYGYTF,TGTGCCAGCAGCGGGGCCGGGACAGGGTATGGCTACACCTTC
14,TRBJ1-2,.,.,TRBV19,CASTPGQTNYGYTF,TGTGCCAGTACCCCGGGACAAACTAACTATGGCTACACCTTC
14,TRBJ1-1,.,.,TRBV2,CASSDTRLNTEAFF,TGTGCCAGCAGTGATACGCGCCTTAACACTGAAGCTTTCTTT
13,TRBJ1-1,.,.,TRBV7-9,CASSSVKAAEAFF,TGTGCCAGCAGCTCCGTGAAAGCCGCTGAAGCTTTCTTT
15,TRBJ1-1,.,TRBD1,TRBV9,CASSVSTGVSTEAFF,TGTGCCAGCAGCGTATCGACAGGGGTGAGCACTGAAGCTTTCTTT
13,TRBJ1-1,.,.,TRBV7-7,CASSLGRAPEAFF,TGTGCTAGCAGCTTAGGCAGGGCCCCTGAAGCTTTCTTT
14,TRBJ1-4,.,.,TRBV18,CASSPSWGGEKLFF,TGTGCCAGCTCACCCAGCTGGGGAGGGGAAAAACTGTTTTTT
14,TRBJ2-5,.,TRBD1,TRBV7-9,CASSTRQGRTTQYF,TGTGCCAGCAGCACCAGACAGGGGCGGACGACCCAGTACTTC
12,TRBJ1-5,.,.,TRBV7-2,CASSLSNQPQHF,TGTGCCAGCAGCCTGAGCAATCAGCCCCAGCATTTT
16,TRBJ2-7,.,.,TRBV4-1,CASSPLSRGAAYEQYF,TGCGCCAGCAGCCCTTTATCCAGGGGGGCTGCCTACGAGCAGTACTTC
15,TRBJ1-6,.,TRBD1,TRBV5-5,CASSLYVTGEKPLHF,TGTGCCAGCAGCTTGTATGTGACAGGGGAGAAACCCCTCCACTTT
13,TRBJ1-1,once,TRBD1,TRBV18,CASRQGAETEAFF,TGTGCCAGTAGGCAGGGGGCGGAGACTGAAGCTTTCTTT
15,TRBJ1-1,few,.,TRBV11-3,CASSLGRGTGAEAFF,TGTGCCAGCAGCCTTGGGCGGGGGACGGGCGCTGAAGCTTTCTTT
15,TRBJ1-3,.,.,TRBV5-1,CASSGGPGRGDTIYF,TGCGCCAGCAGCGGGGGACCGGGCCGGGGGGACACCATATATTTT
14,TRBJ1-1,.,.,TRBV28,CASSPGGSNTEAFF,TGTGCCAGCAGCCCCGGGGGATCCAACACTGAAGCTTTCTTT
14,TRBJ1-5,.,.,TRBV5-1,CASSFDSGNQPQHF,TGCGCCAGCAGCTTCGACAGTGGCAATCAGCCCCAGCATTTT
13,TRBJ1-3,.,TRBD1,TRBV30,CAWDRGSGNTIYF,TGTGCCTGGGACAGGGGATCAGGAAACACCATATATTTT
14,TRBJ2-7,.,TRBD1,TRBV7-8,CASSSTGLTYEQYF,TGTGCCAGCAGCTCGACAGGGTTAACCTACGAGCAGTACTTC
15,TRBJ1-4,.,TRBD1,TRBV11-2,CASSIRTGPGEKLFF,TGTGCCAGCAGCATCCGGACAGGGCCGGGTGAAAAACTGTTTTTT
16,TRBJ2-1,.,TRBD2,TRBV11-3,CASSPRGAGGYNEQFF,TGTGCCAGCAGCCCGAGAGGCGCGGGGGGTTACAATGAGCAGTTCTTC
14,TRBJ1-2,.,TRBD1,TRBV5-1,CASSPRTGIYGYTF,TGCGCCAGCAGCCCAAGGACAGGTATCTATGGCTACACCTTC
14,TRBJ2-1,.,TRBD2,TRBV12-5,CASSSGGLGNEQFF,TGTGCTAGTTCCTCGGGAGGGCTGGGTAATGAGCAGTTCTTC
15,TRBJ1-5,.,TRBD1,TRBV27,CASSSGQHSNQPQHF,TGTGCCAGCAGTTCGGGACAGCATAGCAATCAGCCCCAGCATTTT
14,TRBJ2-3,.,.,TRBV2,CASSEEQFGDTQYF,TGTGCCAGCAGTGAAGAACAGTTCGGAGATACGCAGTATTTT
17,TRBJ1-1,.,TRBD1,TRBV5-1,CASSSRGGRGTNTEAFF,TGCGCCAGCAGCTCCCGAGGGGGCAGGGGTACGAACACTGAAGCTTTCTTT
16,TRBJ2-1,.,TRBD2,TRBV4-1,CASSQAGTSGSNEQFF,TGCGCCAGCAGCCAAGCCGGGACTAGCGGGAGTAATGAGCAGTTCTTC
14,TRBJ1-2,few,.,TRBV6-5,CASKEHTANYGYTF,TGTGCCAGCAAAGAGCACACAGCCAACTATGGCTACACCTTC
14,TRBJ1-1,.,.,TRBV3-1/TRBV3-2,CASSQDAGPTEAFF,TGTGCCAGCAGCCAAGACGCGGGGCCCACTGAAGCTTTCTTT
15,TRBJ2-3,.,.,TRBV2,CASSEGAGGTDTQYF,TGTGCCAGCAGTGAAGGGGCAGGGGGCACAGATACGCAGTATTTT
14,TRBJ2-1,.,TRBD1,TRBV11-2,CASSYGQGAGEQFF,TGTGCCAGCAGCTATGGACAGGGGGCAGGTGAGCAGTTCTTC
18,TRBJ2-1,.,TRBD2,TRBV5-8,CASSFTGTSGTSYNEQFF,TGTGCCAGCAGCTTCACCGGGACTAGCGGGACCTCCTACAATGAGCAGTTCTTC
15,TRBJ2-1,.,.,TRBV5-1,CASSLAPQTYNEQFF,TGCGCCAGCAGCTTGGCTCCGCAGACCTACAATGAGCAGTTCTTC
13,TRBJ2-1,.,TRBD2,TRBV6-2/TRBV6-3,CASSRGLPNEQFF,TGTGCCAGCAGCCGGGGACTACCCAATGAGCAGTTCTTC
16,TRBJ2-1,.,.,TRBV7-8,CASSSHLGVGYNEQFF,TGTGCCAGCAGCTCCCATTTGGGAGTGGGGTACAATGAGCAGTTCTTC
15,TRBJ2-6,.,.,TRBV18,CASSGDLSGANVLTF,TGTGCCAGCTCAGGAGACCTCTCTGGGGCCAACGTCCTGACTTTC
14,TRBJ2-7,.,TRBD1,TRBV5-1,CASSRDRGEGEQYF,TGCGCCAGCAGCCGTGACAGGGGTGAAGGCGAGCAGTACTTC
15,TRBJ2-1,.,.,TRBV28,CASSLWGKPHNEQFF,TGTGCCAGCAGTTTATGGGGCAAGCCCCACAATGAGCAGTTCTTC
16,TRBJ2-3,once,TRBD2,TRBV7-9,CASSPPWRGATDTQYF,TGTGCCAGCAGCCCCCCTTGGCGGGGGGCTACAGATACGCAGTATTTT
15,TRBJ2-7,.,TRBD2,TRBV6-1,CASSASGRAAYEQYF,TGTGCCAGCAGTGCTAGCGGGAGGGCCGCCTACGAGCAGTACTTC
14,TRBJ2-1,.,TRBD2,TRBV7-6,CASSPGTSGEEQFF,TGTGCCAGCAGCCCCGGGACTAGCGGGGAGGAGCAGTTCTTC
15,TRBJ1-6,.,.,TRBV28,CASSPADTYNSPLHF,TGTGCCAGCAGTCCAGCTGACACCTATAATTCACCCCTCCACTTT
15,TRBJ2-7,.,TRBD1,TRBV28,CASSLGTVGFYEQYF,TGTGCCAGCAGTTTAGGGACAGTGGGCTTCTACGAGCAGTACTTC
17,TRBJ2-2,.,TRBD2,TRBV9,CASSVSSGRRNTGELFF,TGTGCCAGCAGCGTCTCTAGCGGGAGACGGAACACCGGGGAGCTGTTTTTT